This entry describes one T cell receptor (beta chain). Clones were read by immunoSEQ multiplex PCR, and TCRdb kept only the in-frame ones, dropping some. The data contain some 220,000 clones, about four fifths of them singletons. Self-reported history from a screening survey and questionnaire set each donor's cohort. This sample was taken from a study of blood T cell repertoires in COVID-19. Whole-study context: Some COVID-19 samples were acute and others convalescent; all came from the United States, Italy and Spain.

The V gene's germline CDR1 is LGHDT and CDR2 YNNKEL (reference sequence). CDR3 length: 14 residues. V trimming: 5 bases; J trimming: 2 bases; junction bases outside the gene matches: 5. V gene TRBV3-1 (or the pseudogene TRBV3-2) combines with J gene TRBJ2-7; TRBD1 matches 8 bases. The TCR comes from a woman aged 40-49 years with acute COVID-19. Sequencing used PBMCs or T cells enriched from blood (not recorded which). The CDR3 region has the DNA TGTGCCAGCAGCATCAGGGGGCCTCCCTACGAGCAGTACTTC. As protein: CASSIRGPPYEQYF.